These 14 T cell receptor beta chains were sequenced from one sample in a study of long-term antiretroviral therapy in people with HIV. Run at survey level, the immunoSEQ assay was version v3.0. The repertoire was sequenced with immunoSEQ multiplex PCR; TCRdb's copy has only in-frame clones and lacks some. The sample records 30,000 to 40,000 clones, 65% to 90% being singletons. Specimen: unsorted PBMCs, collected about 3.3 years after starting antiretroviral therapy. All receptors come from a man in his late teens or twenties with HIV.

This chain uses TRBV20-1 with TRBJ2-5; no definite D call. Trimming cost V 6 bases and J 4 bases, with 6 bases left between them. The CDR3 runs to 10 residues. Germline CDR1 reads DFQATT; CDR2 reads SNEGSKA (reference sequence). DNA of the CDR3: TGCAGTGCGGCGAGAGAGACCCAGTACTTC. Its protein product is CSAARETQYF.

This rearrangement joins TRBV19 to TRBJ1-1, with a tentative D call TRBD1 (6 bases). Trimming left V 4 bases short and J 1 base short, with 10 bases between. Germline V gene lookup returns CDR1 LNHDA and CDR2 SQIVND (reference sequence). CDR3 length equals 14 residues. CDR3 DNA: TGTGCCAGTAGTAGGGGGGCCGGGAACACTGAAGCTTTCTTT. It encodes CASSRGAGNTEAFF.

This chain uses TRBV5-6 with TRBJ1-1, with D uncertain. Germline V gives CDR1 SGHDT, CDR2 YYEEEE. CDR3 length: 13 amino acids. The V end lost 0 bases, the J end lost 8 bases, and 11 bases lay between the germline ends. In DNA, the CDR3 is TGTGCCAGCAGCTTGGCCAAGAGTATAGAAGCTTTCTTT. This encodes CASSLAKSIEAFF.

The chain joins TRBV27 to TRBJ2-7; tentatively, D is TRBD1 (5 bases). V dropped 5 bases and J dropped 5 bases, with 16 bases sitting between them. This CDR3 has 14 amino acids. Per the germline V gene, CDR1 is MNHEY and CDR2 is SMNVEV (reference sequence). CDR3 in DNA: TGTGCCAGCAGTCCCCGTTCAGGGTTCCACGAGCAGTACTTC. Its protein is CASSPRSGFHEQYF.

The J gene is TRBJ1-1, the V gene TRBV18, with D hard to call. Germline assignment: CDR1 KGHSH and CDR2 LQKENI. V was shortened by 3 bases and J by 7 bases, with 12 bases between the two germline ends. This CDR3 has 13 residues. CDR3 in DNA: TGTGCCAGCTCACCCGCCCAGAGCAGTGAAGCTTTCTTT. It yields the protein CASSPAQSSEAFF.

This chain uses TRBV25-1 with TRBJ2-7; D unclear. Trimming left V 4 bases short and J 3 bases short, with 7 bases between. The CDR3 totals 12 residues. Per germline, CDR1 MGHDK and CDR2 SYGVNS. The CDR3 nucleotides are TGTGCCAGCAGTGGATCGGGCTACGAGCAGTACTTC. Translated: CASSGSGYEQYF.

This clone was observed a single time. One end of the junction varies from germline; a read error may be responsible. The chain combines TRBV5-4 with TRBJ2-7, with 9 bases aligning to TRBD1. Per germline, CDR1 SGHNT and CDR2 YYREEE (reference sequence). This CDR3 contains 14 residues. Here the CDR3 DNA reads TGTGCCAGCAGCTTGTTGGACAGGGGCGATATGCTGCACTTC. Translated: CASSLLDRGDMLHF.

This clone was picked up one time. V gene TRBV9 combines with J gene TRBJ2-3; TRBD2 matches 8 bases. The CDR3 consists of 15 residues. The ends lost 0 bases at V and 2 bases at J; junction bases unmatched: 2. Germline lookup yields CDR1 SGDLS and CDR2 YYNGEE. The CDR3 region is CASSVGGGPTDTQYF. CDR3 bases: TGTGCCAGCAGCGTAGGCGGGGGGCCCACAGATACGCAGTATTTT.

In its sample, this clone was seen a few times. The V and J genes are TRBV7-2 and TRBJ2-2, with TRBD2 matching over 14 bases. The germline V gene has CDR1 SGHTA and CDR2 FQGNSA. This CDR3 contains 17 residues. V trimming: 0 bases; J trimming: 7 bases; junction bases outside the gene matches: 4. Here the CDR3 reads CASSLAGLAGEDGELFF. In DNA form, the CDR3 reads TGTGCCAGCAGCTTAGCGGGACTAGCGGGAGAAGACGGGGAGCTGTTTTTT.

CDR3 nucleotide sequence: TGTGCCAGCAGTTTAAGCAGGAATAGCAATCAGCCCCAGCATTTT. It yields the protein CASSLSRNSNQPQHF. The rearrangement links TRBV27 to TRBJ1-5, with no clear D. The V end was cut by 2 bases, the J end by 0 bases, with 8 bases between. Germline V gene sequence: CDR1 MNHEY, CDR2 SMNVEV (reference sequence). This CDR3 is 15 amino acids long.

The chain combines TRBV9 with TRBJ2-3; TRBD1 might be the D (7 bases). The germline V and J ends were trimmed by 4 bases and 3 bases, with 15 bases remaining between them. CDR3 length: 15 residues. Germline CDR1 is SGDLS and CDR2 is YYNGEE. The CDR3: CASSFRAGGTDTQYF. The CDR3 DNA reads as TGTGCCAGCAGCTTTCGTGCAGGGGGGACAGATACGCAGTATTTT.

V gene TRBV5-6 combines with J gene TRBJ2-1, with unresolved D. The CDR3 length is 13 residues. Trimming took 6 bases from V and 4 from J, leaving 11 bases between them. The germline V gene has CDR1 SGHDT and CDR2 YYEEEE. CDR3 region: CASTPTGYNEQFF. Written as DNA, the CDR3 is TGTGCCAGCACCCCGACCGGTTACAATGAGCAGTTCTTC.

J is TRBJ2-3 and V is TRBV2; D ambiguous. There are 16 residues in the CDR3. Trimming pared 4 bases from V and 3 bases from J, leaving 17 bases between. Per germline, CDR1 SNHLY and CDR2 FYNNEI. CDR3 sequence: CASSGGSSSGTDTQYF. The CDR3 nucleotides are TGTGCCAGCAGTGGTGGTAGTAGCTCGGGTACAGATACGCAGTATTTT.

This sequence joins TRBV5-6 and TRBJ1-5; weak D call: TRBD1 (5 bases). The V end lost 0 bases, the J end lost 7 bases, and 14 bases lay between the germline ends. Per the germline V gene, CDR1 is SGHDT and CDR2 is YYEEEE. CDR3 length: 15 residues. The DNA of the CDR3 is TGTGCCAGCAGCTTGGATAGAGGGGTAGGACAGCCCCAGCATTTT. Amino acids: CASSLDRGVGQPQHF.